This T cell receptor (beta chain) was obtained from a study of blood T cell repertoires in COVID-19. Background on the study: From T cells, B-cell-depleted T cells, or PBMCs came the material, which was cDNA or gDNA.

Grouping used clinical history reported by participants in a survey and questionnaire. Trimming stripped 3 bases from V and 1 base from J, with 12 bases between. There are 15 residues in the CDR3. The germline CDR1 and CDR2 sequences are SGHAT and FQNNGV. Clones were read by immunoSEQ multiplex PCR, and TCRdb kept only the in-frame ones, dropping some. The sample has about 480,000 clones, roughly 90% seen once. This sequence was found in a woman aged 35 to 49 who had recovered from COVID-19. The sequenced material came from PBMCs or T cells enriched from blood (not recorded which). The genes are TRBV11-2 and TRBJ2-5; D may be TRBD1 (6 bases). The DNA for the CDR3 is TGTGCCAGCAGCTTGGGCAGGGGATTCCAAGAGACCCAGTACTTC. This encodes CASSLGRGFQETQYF.